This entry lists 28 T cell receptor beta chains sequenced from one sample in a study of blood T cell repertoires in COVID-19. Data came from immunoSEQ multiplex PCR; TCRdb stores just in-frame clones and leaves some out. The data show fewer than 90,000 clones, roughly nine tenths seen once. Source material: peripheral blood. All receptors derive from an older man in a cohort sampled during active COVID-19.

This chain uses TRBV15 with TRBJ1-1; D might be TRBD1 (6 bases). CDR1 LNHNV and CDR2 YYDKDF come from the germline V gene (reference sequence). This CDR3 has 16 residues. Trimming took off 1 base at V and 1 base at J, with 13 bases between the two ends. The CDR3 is CATSRGGLRGNTEAFF. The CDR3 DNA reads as TGTGCCACCAGCAGAGGCGGACTCAGGGGGAACACTGAAGCTTTCTTT.

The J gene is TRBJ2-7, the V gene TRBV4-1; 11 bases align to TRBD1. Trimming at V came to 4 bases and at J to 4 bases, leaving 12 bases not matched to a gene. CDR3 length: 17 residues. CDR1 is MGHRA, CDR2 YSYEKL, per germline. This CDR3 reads CASSPGLGTGGGYEQYF. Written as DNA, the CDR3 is TGCGCCAGCAGCCCCGGGCTTGGGACAGGGGGTGGTTACGAGCAGTACTTC.

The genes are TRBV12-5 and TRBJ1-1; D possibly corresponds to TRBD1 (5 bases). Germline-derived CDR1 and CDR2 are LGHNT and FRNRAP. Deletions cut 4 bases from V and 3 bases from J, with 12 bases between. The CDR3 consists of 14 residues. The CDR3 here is CASGYGGEYTEAFF. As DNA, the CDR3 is TGTGCTAGTGGTTATGGGGGGGAATACACTGAAGCTTTCTTT.

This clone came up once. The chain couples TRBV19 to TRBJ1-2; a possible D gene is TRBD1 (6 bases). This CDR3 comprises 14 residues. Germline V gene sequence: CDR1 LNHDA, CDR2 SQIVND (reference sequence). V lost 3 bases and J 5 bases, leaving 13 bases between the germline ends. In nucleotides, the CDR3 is TGTGCCAGTAGTATGGGGGGGGCTGAGTATGGCTACACCTTC. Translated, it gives CASSMGGAEYGYTF.

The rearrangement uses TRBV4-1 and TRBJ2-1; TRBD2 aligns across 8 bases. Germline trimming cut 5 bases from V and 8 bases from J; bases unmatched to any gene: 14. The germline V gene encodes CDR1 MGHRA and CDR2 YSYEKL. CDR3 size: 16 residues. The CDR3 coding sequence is TGCGCCAGCAGCGAAGTTTACGGGGGGGCCAGCGATGAGCAGTTCTTC. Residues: CASSEVYGGASDEQFF.

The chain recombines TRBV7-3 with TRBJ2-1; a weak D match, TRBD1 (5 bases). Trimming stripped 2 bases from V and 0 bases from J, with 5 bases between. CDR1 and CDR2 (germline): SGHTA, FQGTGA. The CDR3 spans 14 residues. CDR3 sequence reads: CASSLQGSYNEQFF. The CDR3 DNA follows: TGTGCCAGCAGCTTACAGGGCTCCTACAATGAGCAGTTCTTC.

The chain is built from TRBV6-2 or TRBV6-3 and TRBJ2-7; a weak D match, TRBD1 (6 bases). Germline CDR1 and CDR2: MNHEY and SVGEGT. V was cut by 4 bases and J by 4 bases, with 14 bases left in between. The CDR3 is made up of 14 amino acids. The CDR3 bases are TGTGCCAGCAGTTTCTCTGGGGGCCAGTACGAGCAGTACGTC. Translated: CASSFSGGQYEQYV.

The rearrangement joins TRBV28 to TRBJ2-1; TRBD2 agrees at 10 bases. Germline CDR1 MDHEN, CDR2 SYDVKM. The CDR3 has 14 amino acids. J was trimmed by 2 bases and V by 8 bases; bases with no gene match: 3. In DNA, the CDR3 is TGTGCCAGCCAGCGGGGGGGTACCTACAATGAGCAGTTCTTC. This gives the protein CASQRGGTYNEQFF.

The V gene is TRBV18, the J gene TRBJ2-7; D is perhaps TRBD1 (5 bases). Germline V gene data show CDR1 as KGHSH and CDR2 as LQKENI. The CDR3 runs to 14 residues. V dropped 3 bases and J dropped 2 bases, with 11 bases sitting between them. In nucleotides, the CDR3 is TGTGCCAGCTCACCGCCTGGGGCCCCCTACGAGCAGTACGTC. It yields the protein CASSPPGAPYEQYV.

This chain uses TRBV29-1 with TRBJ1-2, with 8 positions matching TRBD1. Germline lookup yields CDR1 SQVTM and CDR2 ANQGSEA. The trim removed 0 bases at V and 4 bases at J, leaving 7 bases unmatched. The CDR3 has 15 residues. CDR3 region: CSVEDLGQGPYGYTF. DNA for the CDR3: TGCAGCGTTGAAGATTTAGGACAGGGCCCCTATGGCTACACCTTC.

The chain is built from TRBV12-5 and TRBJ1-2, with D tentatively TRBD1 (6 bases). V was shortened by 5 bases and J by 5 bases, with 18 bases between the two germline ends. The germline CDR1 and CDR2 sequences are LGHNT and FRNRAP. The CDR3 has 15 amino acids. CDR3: CASGPPGQGSYGYTF. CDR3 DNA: TGTGCTAGTGGTCCCCCGGGACAAGGATCTTATGGCTACACCTTC.

CDR3 region: CASSQGGTSPRGLDTQYF. The DNA for the CDR3 is TGTGCCAGCAGCCAAGGGGGGACTAGCCCCCGTGGGTTAGATACGCAGTATTTT. The J gene is TRBJ2-3, the V gene TRBV3-1 (or the pseudogene TRBV3-2), with TRBD2 identical over 9 bases. There are 18 residues in the CDR3. The germline V gene has CDR1 LGHDT and CDR2 YNNKEL (reference sequence). Trimming cost V 1 base and J 5 bases; bases outside gene matches: 13.

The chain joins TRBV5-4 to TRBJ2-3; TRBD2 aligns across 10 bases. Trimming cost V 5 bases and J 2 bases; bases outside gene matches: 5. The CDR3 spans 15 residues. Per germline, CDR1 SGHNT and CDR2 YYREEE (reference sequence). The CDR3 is CASRRTSGSTDTQYF. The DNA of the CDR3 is TGTGCCAGCAGACGGACTAGCGGATCCACAGATACGCAGTATTTT.

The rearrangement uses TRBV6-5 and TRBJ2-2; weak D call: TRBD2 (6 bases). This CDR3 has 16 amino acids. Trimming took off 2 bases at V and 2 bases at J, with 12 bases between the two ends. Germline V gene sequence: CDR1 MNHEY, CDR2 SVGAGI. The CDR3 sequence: CASSYEEGRNTGELFF. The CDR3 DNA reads TGTGCCAGCAGTTACGAGGAGGGGCGCAACACCGGGGAGCTGTTTTTT.

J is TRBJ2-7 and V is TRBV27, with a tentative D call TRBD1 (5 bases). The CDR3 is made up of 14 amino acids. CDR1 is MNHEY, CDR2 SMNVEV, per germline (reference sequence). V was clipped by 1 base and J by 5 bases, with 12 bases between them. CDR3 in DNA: TGTGCCAGCAGTTTATTGCAGGGCCAGGACGAGCAGTACTTC. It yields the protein CASSLLQGQDEQYF.

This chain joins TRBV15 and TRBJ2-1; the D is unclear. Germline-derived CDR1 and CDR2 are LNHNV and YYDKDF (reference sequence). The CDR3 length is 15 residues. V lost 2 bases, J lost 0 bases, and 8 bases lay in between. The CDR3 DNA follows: TGTGCCACCAGCAGAAGGTCGGGCTCCTACAATGAGCAGTTCTTC. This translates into CATSRRSGSYNEQFF.

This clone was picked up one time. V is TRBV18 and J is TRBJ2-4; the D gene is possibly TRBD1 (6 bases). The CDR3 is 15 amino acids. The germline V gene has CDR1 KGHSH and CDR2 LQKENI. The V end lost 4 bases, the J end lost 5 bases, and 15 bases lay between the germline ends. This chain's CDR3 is CASSQSRDIQNIQYF. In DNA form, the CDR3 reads TGTGCCAGCTCACAGTCCCGGGACATACAAAACATTCAGTACTTC.

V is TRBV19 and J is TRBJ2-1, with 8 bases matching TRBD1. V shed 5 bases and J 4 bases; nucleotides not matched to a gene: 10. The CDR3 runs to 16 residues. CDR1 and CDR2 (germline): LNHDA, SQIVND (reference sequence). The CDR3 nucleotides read TGTGCCAGTAGTTCCCGGGGCAGGGGGCCTTACAATGAGCAGTTCTTC. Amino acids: CASSSRGRGPYNEQFF.

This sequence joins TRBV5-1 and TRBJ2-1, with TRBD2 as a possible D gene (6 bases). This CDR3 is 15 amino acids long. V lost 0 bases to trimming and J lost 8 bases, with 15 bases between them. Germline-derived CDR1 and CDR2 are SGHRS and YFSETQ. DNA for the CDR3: TGCGCCAGCAGCTTGGCGGGGCGGGGTGGGGATGAGCAGTTCTTC. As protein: CASSLAGRGGDEQFF.

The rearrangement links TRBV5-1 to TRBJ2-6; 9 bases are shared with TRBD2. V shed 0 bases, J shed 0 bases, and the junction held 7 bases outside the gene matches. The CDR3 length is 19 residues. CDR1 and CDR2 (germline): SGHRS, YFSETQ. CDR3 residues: CASSLEGSGGFSGANVLTF. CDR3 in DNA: TGCGCCAGCAGCTTGGAGGGTAGCGGGGGCTTCTCTGGGGCCAACGTCCTGACTTTC.

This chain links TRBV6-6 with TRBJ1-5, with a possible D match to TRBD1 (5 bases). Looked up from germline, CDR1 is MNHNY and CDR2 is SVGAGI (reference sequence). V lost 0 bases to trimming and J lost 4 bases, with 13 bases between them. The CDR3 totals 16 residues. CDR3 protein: CASSYSIPHRNQPQHF. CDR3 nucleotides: TGTGCCAGCAGTTACTCGATACCCCACAGGAATCAGCCCCAGCATTTT.

This CDR3 reads CASSPTGNTDTQYF. Here the CDR3 DNA reads TGCGCCAGCAGCCCTACGGGGAACACAGATACGCAGTATTTT. The J gene is TRBJ2-3, the V gene TRBV4-1; weak D call: TRBD2 (5 bases). The V end was cut by 4 bases, the J end by 2 bases, with 10 bases between. This CDR3 is built from 14 residues. CDR1 is MGHRA and CDR2 is YSYEKL in the germline V gene.

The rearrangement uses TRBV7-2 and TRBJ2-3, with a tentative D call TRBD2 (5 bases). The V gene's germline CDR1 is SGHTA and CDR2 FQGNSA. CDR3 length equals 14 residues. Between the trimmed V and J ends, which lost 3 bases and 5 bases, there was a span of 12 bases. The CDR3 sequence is CASSFSRDRDTQYF. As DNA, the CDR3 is TGTGCCAGCAGCTTCAGTCGGGATCGAGATACGCAGTATTTT.

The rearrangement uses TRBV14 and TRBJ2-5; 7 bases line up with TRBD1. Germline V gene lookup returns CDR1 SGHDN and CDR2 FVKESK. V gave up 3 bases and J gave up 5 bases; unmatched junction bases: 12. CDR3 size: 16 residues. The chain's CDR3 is CASSHRRTGIRETQYF. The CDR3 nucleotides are TGTGCCAGCAGCCATCGCCGGACAGGAATAAGGGAGACCCAGTACTTC.

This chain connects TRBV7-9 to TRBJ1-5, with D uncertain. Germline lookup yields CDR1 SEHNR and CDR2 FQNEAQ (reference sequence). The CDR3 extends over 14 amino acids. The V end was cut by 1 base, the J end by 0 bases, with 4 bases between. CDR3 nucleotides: TGTGCCAGCAGCTTAGAGCTTAGCAATCAGCCCCAGCATTTT. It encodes CASSLELSNQPQHF.

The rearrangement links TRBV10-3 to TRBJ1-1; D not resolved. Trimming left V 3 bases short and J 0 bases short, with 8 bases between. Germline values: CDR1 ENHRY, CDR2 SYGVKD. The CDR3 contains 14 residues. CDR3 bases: TGTGCCATCAGTGAATTTCAATTGAACACTGAAGCTTTCTTT. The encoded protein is CAISEFQLNTEAFF.

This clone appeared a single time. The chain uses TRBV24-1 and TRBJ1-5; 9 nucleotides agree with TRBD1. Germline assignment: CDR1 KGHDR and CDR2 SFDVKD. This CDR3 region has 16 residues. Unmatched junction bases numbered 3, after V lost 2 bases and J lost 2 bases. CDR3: CATSDSTGGGNQPQHF. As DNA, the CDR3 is TGTGCCACCAGTGATTCGACAGGGGGGGGCAATCAGCCCCAGCATTTT.

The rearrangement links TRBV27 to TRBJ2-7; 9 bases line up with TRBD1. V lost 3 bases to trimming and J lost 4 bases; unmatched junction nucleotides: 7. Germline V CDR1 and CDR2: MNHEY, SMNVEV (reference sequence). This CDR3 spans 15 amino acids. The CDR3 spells CASSFQGQGRYEQYF. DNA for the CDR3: TGTGCCAGCAGTTTTCAGGGACAGGGTCGATACGAGCAGTACTTC.